Shown below are 28 T cell receptor beta chains from a single sample sequenced in a study of cytomegalovirus exposure and HLA in healthy donors (TCRdb year 2017). Receptors were amplified or captured by the immunoSEQ multiplex PCR assay. TCRdb retrieved this table from immuneACCESS and kept in-frame rearrangements only. Not all clones are present; in checked studies, unresolved V genes account for under half, and no reason is known for the remainder. The sample includes under 250,000 clones, with approximately 87% observed a single time. 4.5% to 6% of the sample lies in the top ten. The sequencing sample was made of PBMCs. These receptors originate from a woman under 30 in good health and CMV-seronegative.

This chain uses TRBV25-1 with TRBJ1-1; 8 nucleotides agree with TRBD1. Germline-derived CDR1 and CDR2 are MGHDK and SYGVNS. The CDR3 is 15 residues long. J was trimmed by 1 base and V by 4 bases; bases with no gene match: 5. The CDR3 bases are TGTGCCAGCAGTGCTCGGACAGGGACGAACACTGAAGCTTTCTTT. The encoded protein is CASSARTGTNTEAFF. The complete variable domain, with remaining parts taken from reference TRBV25-1 and TRBJ1-1, reads EADIYQTPRYLVIGTGKKITLECSQTMGHDKMYWYQQDPGMELHLIHYSYGVNSTEKGDLSSESTVSRIRTEHFPLTLESARPSHTSQYLCASSARTGTNTEAFFGQGTRLTVV.

This sequence joins TRBV30 and TRBJ2-3, with 7 bases fitting TRBD1. The CDR3 is 12 amino acids. Germline V CDR1 and CDR2: GTSNPN, SVGIG (reference sequence). With V trimmed by 8 bases and J by 4 bases, 6 bases remained unmatched. The CDR3 region is CARRGGPDTQYF. The CDR3 DNA sequence: TGTGCCCGGCGAGGGGGCCCAGATACGCAGTATTTT.

This sequence joins TRBV30 and TRBJ2-5; either TRBD1 or TRBD2 may fit D (7 bases each). In germline, CDR1 is GTSNPN, CDR2 SVGIG (reference sequence). Trimming pared 0 bases from V and 4 bases from J, leaving 12 bases between. CDR3 size: 14 residues. The CDR3 nucleotides read TGTGCCTGGAGTGTAGGCAGGGGGGGAGAGACCCAGTACTTC. Protein sequence: CAWSVGRGGETQYF.

For the CDR3, the DNA is TGTGCCAGCAGCTCCGGTTCGACAGGGAATACGCAGTATTTT. It codes for CASSSGSTGNTQYF. V gene TRBV11-2 combines with J gene TRBJ2-3, with 7 bases identical to TRBD1. The CDR3 loop spans 14 amino acids. With 4 bases clipped from V and 7 bases from J, the junction kept 8 bases outside the gene matches. Germline V gene sequence: CDR1 SGHAT, CDR2 FQNNGV.

The J gene is TRBJ1-5, the V gene TRBV6-5; D uncertain. CDR1 is MNHEY, CDR2 SVGAGI, per germline. V lost 2 bases and J lost 7, with 9 bases in between. The CDR3 covers 13 residues. The CDR3 protein is CASSYRPGQPQHF. DNA of the CDR3: TGTGCCAGCAGTTACAGGCCGGGACAGCCCCAGCATTTT.

The chain couples TRBV5-1 to TRBJ1-4; D not certain. The CDR3 loop spans 14 amino acids. Germline lookup yields CDR1 SGHRS and CDR2 YFSETQ. The V end lost 8 bases, the J end lost 7 bases, and 18 bases lay between the germline ends. The CDR3 protein is CASRSDGGTEKLFF. CDR3 nucleotides: TGCGCCAGTAGATCGGACGGCGGAACTGAAAAACTGTTTTTT.

This clone was picked up a small number of times. This CDR3 is also generated by other DNA sequences in the sample. The chain employs TRBV5-1 and TRBJ1-5; D is possibly TRBD1 (5 bases). Germline-derived CDR1 and CDR2 are SGHRS and YFSETQ. The CDR3 spans 15 residues. V was cut by 0 bases and J by 1 base, with 8 bases left in between. In nucleotides, the CDR3 is TGCGCCAGCAGCTTGGAGGGGAGGAGCAATCAGCCCCAGCATTTT. Translated, it gives CASSLEGRSNQPQHF.

In regard to this clone: The same CDR3 can be traced to other DNA sequences in this sample. V usage is TRBV2 and J usage is TRBJ2-1; D not certain. The V gene's germline CDR1 is SNHLY and CDR2 FYNNEI. CDR3 length: 13 residues. With 4 bases removed from V and 4 bases from J, the gap between germline ends came to 8 bases. The CDR3 loop reads CASSATEYNEQFF. DNA of the CDR3: TGTGCCAGCAGTGCAACAGAGTACAATGAGCAGTTCTTC.

The V gene is TRBV6-1, the J gene TRBJ2-5; D is perhaps TRBD2 (5 bases). This CDR3 comprises 14 residues. V dropped 8 bases and J dropped 6 bases, with 19 bases sitting between them. Germline V gene data show CDR1 as MNHNS and CDR2 as SASEGT. CDR3 protein: CASSPEAPKKTQYF. In DNA, the CDR3 is TGTGCCAGCTCGCCGGAGGCCCCGAAGAAGACCCAGTACTTC.

This clone came up once. The chain uses TRBV6-1 and TRBJ2-7, with 8 bases lining up with TRBD1. CDR3 length: 15 amino acids. J lost 5 bases, V lost 8 bases, and 14 bases had no gene match. The germline gives CDR1 MNHNS, CDR2 SASEGT. The CDR3 nucleotides are TGTGCCAGCGGAGCTCTCAGGACAGGGTCCCACGAGCAGTACTTC. Its protein product is CASGALRTGSHEQYF.

The V call is TRBV4-1, the J call TRBJ2-1; a weak D match, TRBD2 (6 bases). The CDR3 totals 17 residues. V lost 1 base and J 5 bases, leaving 18 bases between the germline ends. Germline values: CDR1 MGHRA, CDR2 YSYEKL. CDR3 residues: CASSQGPRDSNDNEQFF. In DNA, the CDR3 is TGCGCCAGCAGCCAAGGTCCCCGGGACTCGAACGACAATGAGCAGTTCTTC.

This clone has only one observation. The rearrangement links TRBV11-2 to TRBJ2-7; D is perhaps TRBD2 (6 bases). The CDR3 extends over 13 amino acids. From germline, CDR1 is SGHAT and CDR2 FQNNGV. V lost 0 bases, J lost 4 bases, and 7 bases lay in between. CDR3 loop: CASSLDGGYEQYF. As DNA, the CDR3 is TGTGCCAGCAGCTTAGACGGGGGTTACGAGCAGTACTTC. Filled out from reference TRBV11-2 and TRBJ2-7, the complete variable domain reads EAGVAQSPRYKIIEKRQSVAFWCNPISGHATLYWYQQILGQGPKLLIQFQNNGVVDDSQLPKDRFSAERLKGVDSTLKIQPAKLEDSAVYLCASSLDGGYEQYFGPGTRLTVT.

V is TRBV30 and J is TRBJ2-5; TRBD1 aligns across 7 bases. The J segment lost 0 bases and the V segment lost 0 bases, leaving 7 bases of the junction unmatched. CDR3 size: 16 residues. Germline V gene data show CDR1 as GTSNPN and CDR2 as SVGIG (reference sequence). CDR3 nucleotide sequence: TGTGCCTGGAGTGTACCGAGAGGGGGCTACCAAGAGACCCAGTACTTC. Translating it yields CAWSVPRGGYQETQYF.

The rearrangement uses TRBV9 and TRBJ1-2; unclear D gene. This CDR3 has 12 amino acids. The V end lost 7 bases, the J end lost 4 bases, and 11 bases lay between the germline ends. CDR1 SGDLS and CDR2 YYNGEE come from the germline V gene. The CDR3 region is CASSKEPYGYTF. CDR3 DNA sequence: TGTGCCAGCTCTAAGGAGCCCTATGGCTACACCTTC.

This chain joins TRBV9 and TRBJ2-7; 7 bases are a match to TRBD1. This CDR3 has 16 residues. J lost 7 bases, V lost 0 bases, and 13 bases had no gene match. Germline assignment: CDR1 SGDLS and CDR2 YYNGEE. The CDR3 nucleotides are TGTGCCAGCAGCGTAGCCCCGGGACAGAGAGGTGGGGAGCAGTACTTC. Translating gives CASSVAPGQRGGEQYF.

The chain combines TRBV6-5 with TRBJ1-5, with D unclear. V lost 6 bases and J lost 7, with 16 bases in between. There are 14 residues in the CDR3. Germline CDR1 reads MNHEY; CDR2 reads SVGAGI. In DNA, the CDR3 is TGTGCCAGCAGCAACGGCCCCGGGGTCCAGCCCCAGCATTTT. Its translation is CASSNGPGVQPQHF.

This rearrangement joins TRBV30 to TRBJ2-7, with TRBD2 as a possible D gene (5 bases). The ends were cut back, 2 bases at V and 4 bases at J, with 12 bases in the middle. The CDR3 length is 13 residues. Germline assignment: CDR1 GTSNPN and CDR2 SVGIG (reference sequence). The CDR3 DNA is TGTGCCTGGAGTTCAACTAGTAGGTACGAGCAGTACTTC. It translates to CAWSSTSRYEQYF.

The rearrangement uses TRBV29-1 and TRBJ1-2; maybe TRBD1 (5 bases). Germline V gene sequence: CDR1 SQVTM, CDR2 ANQGSEA. This CDR3 region has 12 residues. V was clipped by 4 bases and J by 5 bases, with 11 bases between them. CDR3 bases: TGCAGCGTTGTCCCCAGGGAGTATGGCTACACCTTC. This encodes CSVVPREYGYTF.

This clone was recorded at least ten times. The rearrangement uses TRBV6-5 and TRBJ1-2; D remains ambiguous. Germline-derived CDR1 and CDR2 are MNHEY and SVGAGI. This CDR3 is 14 amino acids long. V dropped 5 bases and J dropped 0 bases, with 10 bases sitting between them. The CDR3 here is CASSLRETNYGYTF. In DNA form, the CDR3 reads TGTGCCAGCAGTCTCCGAGAGACTAACTATGGCTACACCTTC.

The chain couples TRBV2 to TRBJ2-1; TRBD2 matches at 11 bases. This CDR3 contains 15 residues. Germline CDR1 SNHLY, CDR2 FYNNEI. With V trimmed by 7 bases and J by 0 bases, 2 bases remained unmatched. The CDR3 nucleotides are TGTGCCAGCAAGACTAGCGGGAACTCCTACAATGAGCAGTTCTTC. Protein product: CASKTSGNSYNEQFF. Complete variable domain (other parts from reference TRBV2 and TRBJ2-1): EPEVTQTPSHQVTQMGQEVILRCVPISNHLYFYWYRQILGQKVEFLVSFYNNEISEKSEIFDDQFSVERPDGSNFTLKIRSTKLEDSAMYFCASKTSGNSYNEQFFGPGTRLTVL.

This chain uses TRBV13 with TRBJ2-1; 10 bases fit TRBD2. V lost 8 bases and J lost 7; bases outside the gene matches: 8. Germline lookup yields CDR1 PRHDT and CDR2 FYEKMQ (reference sequence). The CDR3 totals 14 residues. The DNA for the CDR3 is TGTGCCAGCCAGTACCAGGGACTAGCGAATGAGCAGTTCTTC. Translated: CASQYQGLANEQFF.

J is TRBJ2-7 and V is TRBV18, with TRBD2 as a possible D gene (5 bases). V lost 4 bases to trimming and J lost 2 bases, with 15 bases between them. The V gene's germline CDR1 is KGHSH and CDR2 LQKENI. This CDR3 spans 15 amino acids. The CDR3 bases are TGTGCCAGCTCACTGCTCGGGGATGGCCCCTACGAGCAGTACTTC. It codes for CASSLLGDGPYEQYF.

In this sample, this clone turned up once. This sequence joins TRBV7-2 and TRBJ1-5; D is unresolved. With 5 bases removed from V and 11 bases from J, the gap between germline ends came to 19 bases. Germline values: CDR1 SGHTA, CDR2 FQGNSA. This CDR3 has 14 amino acids. For the CDR3, the DNA is TGTGCCAGCAGCCCCTATGGGCTTGAGGCGTCCCAGCATTTT. Amino acid sequence: CASSPYGLEASQHF.

The chain has TRBV4-2 and TRBJ2-7; D is possibly TRBD1 or TRBD2 (5 bases each). This CDR3 is 13 amino acids long. Germline V gives CDR1 LGHNA, CDR2 YNFKEQ. The V end was cut by 5 bases, the J end by 3 bases, with 11 bases between. This chain's CDR3 is CASSGRDGYEQYF. CDR3 nucleotide sequence: TGTGCCAGCAGCGGCCGGGACGGCTACGAGCAGTACTTC.

This chain uses TRBV4-1 with TRBJ2-7; D not resolved. Germline V CDR1 and CDR2: MGHRA, YSYEKL. Trimming took off 0 bases at V and 4 bases at J, with 13 bases between the two ends. The CDR3 consists of 15 residues. CDR3 sequence: CASSQDWTPRYEQYF. In DNA form, the CDR3 reads TGCGCCAGCAGCCAAGATTGGACCCCCCGGTACGAGCAGTACTTC.

The V gene is TRBV28, the J gene TRBJ1-5; the D gene is possibly TRBD1 (5 bases). The V and J ends lost 2 bases and 4 bases respectively, with 9 bases between them. Looked up from germline, CDR1 is MDHEN and CDR2 is SYDVKM. This CDR3 is built from 14 residues. This CDR3 is CASSLRGGNQPQHF. The CDR3, as DNA: TGTGCCAGCAGTTTAAGGGGAGGTAATCAGCCCCAGCATTTT.

In its sample, this clone was seen once. The rearrangement links TRBV29-1 to TRBJ1-2, with D possibly matching TRBD1 (6 bases). Germline assignment: CDR1 SQVTM and CDR2 ANQGSEA. The CDR3 has 15 residues. The V and J ends lost 0 bases and 8 bases respectively, with 19 bases between them. CDR3 in amino acids: CSVEERQGLIGGYTF. CDR3 nucleotide sequence: TGCAGCGTTGAAGAACGTCAGGGGCTTATAGGGGGCTACACCTTC.

The rearrangement joins TRBV5-1 to TRBJ1-2; possible D gene TRBD1, 5 bases. V dropped 0 bases and J dropped 8 bases, with 11 bases sitting between them. Germline V gives CDR1 SGHRS, CDR2 YFSETQ. The CDR3 is made up of 13 amino acids. CDR3 sequence: CASSLDQGGGYTF. The CDR3 nucleotides are TGCGCCAGCAGCTTGGATCAGGGCGGGGGCTACACCTTC.